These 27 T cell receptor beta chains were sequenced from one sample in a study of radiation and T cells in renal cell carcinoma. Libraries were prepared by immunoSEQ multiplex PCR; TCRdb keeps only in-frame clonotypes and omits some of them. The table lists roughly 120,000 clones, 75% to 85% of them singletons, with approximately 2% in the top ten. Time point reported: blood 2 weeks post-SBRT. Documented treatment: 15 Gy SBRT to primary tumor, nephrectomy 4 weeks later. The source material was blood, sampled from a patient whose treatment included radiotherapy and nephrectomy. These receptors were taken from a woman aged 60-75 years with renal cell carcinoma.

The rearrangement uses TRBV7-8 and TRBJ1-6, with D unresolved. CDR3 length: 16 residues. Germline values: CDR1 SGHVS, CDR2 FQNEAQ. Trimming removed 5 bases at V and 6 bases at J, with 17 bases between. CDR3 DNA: TGTGCCAGCAGCCAAACTCGGACCCCAGTTAATTCACCCCTCCACTTT. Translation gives CASSQTRTPVNSPLHF.

CDR3 DNA: TGTGCCAGTAGTATTCCGCAGGGAAGGGACTACACCTTC. Translation gives CASSIPQGRDYTF. The chain recombines TRBV19 with TRBJ1-2, with D perhaps TRBD1 (5 bases). Germline-derived CDR1 and CDR2 are LNHDA and SQIVND (reference sequence). The V gene lost 3 bases and the J gene lost 10 bases, with 15 bases spanning the gap. The CDR3 length is 13 residues.

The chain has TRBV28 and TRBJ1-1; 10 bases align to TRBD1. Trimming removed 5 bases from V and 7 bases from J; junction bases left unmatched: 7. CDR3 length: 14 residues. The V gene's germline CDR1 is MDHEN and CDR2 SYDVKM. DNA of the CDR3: TGTGCCAGCAGTCTTCCGGGACAGGGGAATGAAGCTTTCTTT. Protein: CASSLPGQGNEAFF.

The CDR3 spells CASSEVTGELFF. In DNA form, the CDR3 reads TGCGCCAGCAGTGAGGTCACCGGGGAGCTGTTTTTT. V and J are TRBV10-2 and TRBJ2-2; D uncertain. Trimming cost V 2 bases and J 4 bases, with 2 bases left between them. This CDR3 comprises 12 residues. Germline V CDR1 and CDR2: WSHSY, SAAADI.

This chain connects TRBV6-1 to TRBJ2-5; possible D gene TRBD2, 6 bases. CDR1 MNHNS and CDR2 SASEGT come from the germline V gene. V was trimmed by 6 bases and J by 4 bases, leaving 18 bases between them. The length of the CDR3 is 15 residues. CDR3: CASRGNQGAGETQYF. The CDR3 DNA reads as TGTGCCAGCAGGGGAAACCAGGGAGCGGGAGAGACCCAGTACTTC.

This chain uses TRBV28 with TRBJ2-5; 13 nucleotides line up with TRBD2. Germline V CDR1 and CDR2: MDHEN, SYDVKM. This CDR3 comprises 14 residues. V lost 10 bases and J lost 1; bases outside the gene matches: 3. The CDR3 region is CATGLAGVQETQYF. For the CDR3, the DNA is TGTGCCACCGGACTAGCGGGGGTCCAAGAGACCCAGTACTTC.

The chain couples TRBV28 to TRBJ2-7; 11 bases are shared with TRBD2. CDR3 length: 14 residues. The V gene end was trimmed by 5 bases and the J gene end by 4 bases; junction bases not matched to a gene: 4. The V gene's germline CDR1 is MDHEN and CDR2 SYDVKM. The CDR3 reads CASSPGTSGYEQYF. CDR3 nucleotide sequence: TGTGCCAGCAGTCCCGGGACTAGCGGATACGAGCAGTACTTC.

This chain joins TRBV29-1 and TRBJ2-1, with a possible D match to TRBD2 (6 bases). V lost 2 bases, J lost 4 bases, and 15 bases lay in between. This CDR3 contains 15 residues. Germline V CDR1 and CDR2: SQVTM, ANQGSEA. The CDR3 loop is CSVERWEAEYNEQFF. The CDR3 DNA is TGCAGCGTTGAAAGGTGGGAGGCTGAATACAATGAGCAGTTCTTC.

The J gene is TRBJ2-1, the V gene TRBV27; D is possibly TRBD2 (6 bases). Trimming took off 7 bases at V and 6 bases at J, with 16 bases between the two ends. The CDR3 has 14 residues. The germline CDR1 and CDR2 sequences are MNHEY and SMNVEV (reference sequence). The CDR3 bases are TGTGCCAGCACAGGGACTTTAGGGAGCAATGAGCAGTTCTTC. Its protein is CASTGTLGSNEQFF.

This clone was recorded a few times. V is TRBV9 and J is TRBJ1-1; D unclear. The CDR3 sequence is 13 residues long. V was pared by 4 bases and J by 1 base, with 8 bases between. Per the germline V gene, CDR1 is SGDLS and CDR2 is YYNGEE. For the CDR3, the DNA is TGTGCCAGCAGCTTGAGGCCGAACACTGAAGCTTTCTTT. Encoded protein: CASSLRPNTEAFF.

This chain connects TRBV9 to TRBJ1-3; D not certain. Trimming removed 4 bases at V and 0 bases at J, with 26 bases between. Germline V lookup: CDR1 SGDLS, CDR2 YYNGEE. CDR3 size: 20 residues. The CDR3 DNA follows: TGTGCCAGCAGCTTCAACCGTCGCACGGCTGGTACATCCTCTGGAAACACCATATATTTT. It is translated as CASSFNRRTAGTSSGNTIYF.

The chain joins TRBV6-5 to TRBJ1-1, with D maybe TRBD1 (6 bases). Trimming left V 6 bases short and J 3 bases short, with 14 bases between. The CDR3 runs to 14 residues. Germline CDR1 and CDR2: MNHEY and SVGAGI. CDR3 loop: CASRIRGLDTEAFF. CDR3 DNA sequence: TGTGCCAGCAGAATCAGGGGTTTGGACACTGAAGCTTTCTTT.

The CDR3 here is CASSPRGGPTGELFF. In DNA form, the CDR3 reads TGTGCCAGCAGCCCTCGCGGAGGTCCTACCGGGGAGCTGTTTTTT. V usage is TRBV7-2 and J usage is TRBJ2-2, with D possibly TRBD2 on 5 matching bases. CDR1 and CDR2 from the germline V gene are SGHTA and FQGNSA. The CDR3 spans 15 residues. The V and J ends lost 5 bases and 5 bases respectively, with 15 bases between them.

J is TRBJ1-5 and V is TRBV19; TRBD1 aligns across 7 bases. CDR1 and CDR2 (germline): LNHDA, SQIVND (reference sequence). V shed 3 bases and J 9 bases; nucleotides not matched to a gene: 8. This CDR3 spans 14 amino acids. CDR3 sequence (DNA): TGTGCCAGTAGTATGGTCAGGGGGAGATTGCCCCAGCATTTT. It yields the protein CASSMVRGRLPQHF.

CDR3: CASSSDTYTGELFF. The CDR3 DNA follows: TGTGCCAGCAGCTCGGACACCTACACCGGGGAGCTGTTTTTT. The V and J genes are TRBV11-1 and TRBJ2-2; D is perhaps TRBD1 (5 bases). Trimming took off 4 bases at V and 3 bases at J, with 9 bases between the two ends. The CDR3 length is 14 residues. CDR1 is SGHAT and CDR2 is FQDESV in the germline V gene (reference sequence).

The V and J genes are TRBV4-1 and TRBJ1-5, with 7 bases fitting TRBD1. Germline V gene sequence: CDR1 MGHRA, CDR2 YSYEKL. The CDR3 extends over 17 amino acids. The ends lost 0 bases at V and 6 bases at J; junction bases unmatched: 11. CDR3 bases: TGCGCCAGCAGCCAAGATCATGGGCAGGGGGGCGTTCAGCCCCAGCATTTT. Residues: CASSQDHGQGGVQPQHF.

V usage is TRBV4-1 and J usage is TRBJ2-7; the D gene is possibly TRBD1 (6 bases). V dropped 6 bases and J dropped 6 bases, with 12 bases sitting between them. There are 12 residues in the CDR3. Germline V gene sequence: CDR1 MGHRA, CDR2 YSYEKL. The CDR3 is CASSPGVGEQYF. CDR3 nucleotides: TGCGCCAGCAGTCCAGGGGTGGGCGAGCAGTACTTC.

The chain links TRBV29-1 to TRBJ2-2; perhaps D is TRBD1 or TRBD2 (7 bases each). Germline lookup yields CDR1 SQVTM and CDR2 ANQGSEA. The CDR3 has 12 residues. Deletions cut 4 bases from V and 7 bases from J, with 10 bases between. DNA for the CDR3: TGCAGCGTTGTCAGGGGGGGCGGGGAGCTGTTTTTT. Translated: CSVVRGGGELFF.

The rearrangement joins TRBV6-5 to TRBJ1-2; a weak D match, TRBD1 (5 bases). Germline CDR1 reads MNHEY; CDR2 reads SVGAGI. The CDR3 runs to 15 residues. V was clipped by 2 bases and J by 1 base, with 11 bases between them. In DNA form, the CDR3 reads TGTGCCAGCAGTTACCTGACAGAATTTAACTATGGCTACACCTTC. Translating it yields CASSYLTEFNYGYTF.

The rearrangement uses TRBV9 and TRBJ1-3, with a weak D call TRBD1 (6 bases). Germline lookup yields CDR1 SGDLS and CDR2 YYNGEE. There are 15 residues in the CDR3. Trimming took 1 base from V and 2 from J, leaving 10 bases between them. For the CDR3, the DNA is TGTGCCAGCAGCGTACGAGGGGGTGCTGGAAACACCATATATTTT. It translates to CASSVRGGAGNTIYF.

The CDR3 reads CASSPGGKAKNIQYF. CDR3 nucleotide sequence: TGTGCCAGTAGTCCCGGAGGGAAAGCCAAAAACATTCAGTACTTC. This chain joins TRBV19 and TRBJ2-4, with D possibly TRBD2 on 6 matching bases. This CDR3 comprises 15 residues. Trimming took 5 bases from V and 0 from J, leaving 11 bases between them. CDR1 is LNHDA, CDR2 SQIVND, per germline (reference sequence).

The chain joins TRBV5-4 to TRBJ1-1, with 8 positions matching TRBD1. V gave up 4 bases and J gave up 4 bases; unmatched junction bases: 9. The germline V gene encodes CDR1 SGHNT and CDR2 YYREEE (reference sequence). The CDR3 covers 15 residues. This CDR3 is CASSRGAGGATEAFF. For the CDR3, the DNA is TGTGCCAGCAGCCGAGGGGCAGGGGGCGCCACTGAAGCTTTCTTT.

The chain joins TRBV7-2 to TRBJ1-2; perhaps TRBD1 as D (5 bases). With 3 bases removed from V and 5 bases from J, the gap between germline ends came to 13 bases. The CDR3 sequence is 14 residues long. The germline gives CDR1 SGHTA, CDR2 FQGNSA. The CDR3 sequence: CASSLQGPTYGYTF. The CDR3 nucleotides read TGTGCCAGCAGCTTGCAGGGACCGACGTATGGCTACACCTTC.

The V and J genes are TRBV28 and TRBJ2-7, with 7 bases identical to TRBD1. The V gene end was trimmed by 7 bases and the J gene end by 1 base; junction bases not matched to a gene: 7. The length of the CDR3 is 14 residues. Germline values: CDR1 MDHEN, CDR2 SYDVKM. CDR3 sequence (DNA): TGTGCCAGCATCCGGGACAGCTTATCCTACGAGCAGTACTTC. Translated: CASIRDSLSYEQYF.

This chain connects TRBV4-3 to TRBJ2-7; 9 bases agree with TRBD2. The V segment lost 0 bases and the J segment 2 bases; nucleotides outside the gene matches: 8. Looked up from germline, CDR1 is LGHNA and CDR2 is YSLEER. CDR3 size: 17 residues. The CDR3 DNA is TGCGCCAGCAGCCAAGAATGGGGGGCTAGCGGGACCTACGAGCAGTACTTC. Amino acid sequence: CASSQEWGASGTYEQYF.

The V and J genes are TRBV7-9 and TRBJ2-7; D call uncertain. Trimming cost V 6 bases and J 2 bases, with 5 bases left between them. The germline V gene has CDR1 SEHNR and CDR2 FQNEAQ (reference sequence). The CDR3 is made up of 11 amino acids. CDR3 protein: CASSPAYEQYF. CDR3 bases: TGTGCCAGCAGTCCGGCCTACGAGCAGTACTTC.

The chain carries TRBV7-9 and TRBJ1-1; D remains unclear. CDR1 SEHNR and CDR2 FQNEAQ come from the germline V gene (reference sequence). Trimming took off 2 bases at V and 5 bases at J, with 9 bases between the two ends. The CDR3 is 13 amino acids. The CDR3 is CASSLLAETEAFF. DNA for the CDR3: TGTGCCAGCAGCTTATTGGCGGAGACTGAAGCTTTCTTT. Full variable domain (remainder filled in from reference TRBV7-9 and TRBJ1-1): DTGVSQNPRHKITKRGQNVTFRCDPISEHNRLYWYRQTLGQGPEFLTYFQNEAQLEKSRLLSDRFSAERPKGSFSTLEIQRTEQGDSAMYLCASSLLAETEAFFGQGTRLTVV.